These T cell receptor beta chains were read from a single sample in a study of T-cell memory formation after mild COVID-19. MiXCR, applied by TCRdb to the 5' RACE reads, yields one record per CDR3 protein. The repertoire holds 300,000 to 350,000 distinct CDR3 sequences, with 12% to 15% as singletons. Material: PBMCs or a T cell subset sorted from them (not recorded which). These receptors were obtained from a man younger than 35 who had mild COVID-19 (a few samples of this study predate the infection). Cell type and time point are not known. Each CDR3 is given with its conserved first and last residue. The D gene is left open where the match is weak. Clone size is not always given. Where it is, it says once, few, many or a class for expanded clones.

V,J,D,size,DNA,CDR3
TRBV11-2,TRBJ1-6,.,few,TGTGCCAGCAGCCCCCAGGGAGGGGCATCACCCCTCCACTTT,CASSPQGGASPLHF
TRBV7-9,TRBJ2-7,.,.,TGTGCCAGCACCACCGGGGTATCCTACGAGCAGTACTTC,CASTTGVSYEQYF
TRBV2,TRBJ2-3,.,few,TGTGCCAGCAGAGAGGCGCCAGATACGCAGTATTTT,CASREAPDTQYF
TRBV2,TRBJ1-5,.,.,TGTGCCAGCAGCGTGAAAGGCCAGCCCCAGCATTTT,CASSVKGQPQHF
TRBV11-1,TRBJ2-1,TRBD2,.,TGTGCCAGCAGCCCAAAAATTTGGGCGGGGGTAAATGAGCAGTTCTTC,CASSPKIWAGVNEQFF
TRBV29-1,TRBJ1-5,.,.,TGCAGCGTCGGGGACGGGAGCAATCAGCCCCAGCATTTT,CSVGDGSNQPQHF
TRBV19,TRBJ1-1,TRBD1,few,TGTGCCAGTACCCTCATGGCAGGGGGGACTGAAGCTTTCTTT,CASTLMAGGTEAFF
TRBV5-1,TRBJ2-5,.,.,TGCGCCAGCAGCTTGGGGGCTGTACTAGGCGAAGAGACCCAGTACTTC,CASSLGAVLGEETQYF
TRBV20-1,TRBJ1-1,.,few,TGCAGTGCCCTGGGTGGTGGGGAAGCTTTCTTT,CSALGGGEAFF
TRBV20-1,TRBJ2-5,.,.,TGCAGTGCTACCGGGGAAAACCAAGAGACCCAGTACTTC,CSATGENQETQYF
TRBV5-1,TRBJ2-2,TRBD2,.,TGCGCCAGCAGCTTGGATGCGGCGGGGGGTACTCGGGAGCTGTTTTTT,CASSLDAAGGTRELFF
TRBV9,TRBJ2-3,.,few,TGTGCCAGCAGCGTCTACGGTAGGGCGGGCACAGATACGCAGTATTTT,CASSVYGRAGTDTQYF